The present TCR beta chain was sequenced within a study of human T cells and chemical hapten exposure. Turning to the study itself: Application of 0.01% DPC to the upper back was done by patch test, with a reading at 6 days. Minor volume differences among pooled libraries chiefly drove per-sample TCR yield variation. Study conclusions and caveats: The number of TCRs over 1 in 1000 frequency stayed unchanged after DPC.

This clonotype was seen at least ten times. Its antigen is currently unknown. The sample's time point: patch test 1, 2 weeks after DPC sensitization. The sample's treatment: therapeutic diphenylcyclopropenone sensitization with weekly scalp DPC. Donors were 18 to 70-year-old alopecia patients suitable for DPC. Germline V lookup: CDR1 LGHNA, CDR2 YNFKEQ. The CDR3 extends over 14 amino acids. V gave up 5 bases and J gave up 1 base; unmatched junction bases: 3. TCRdb reprocessed the RACE reads via MiXCR and lists one record per CDR3 protein. The table lists roughly 180,000 distinct CDR3 sequences, approximately 15% of them singletons, with 1.5% to 2% in the top ten.

The rearrangement joins TRBV4-2 to TRBJ2-5, with 8 positions matching TRBD1. This receptor was identified in a woman in her 30s with alopecia areata. Some clones in this sample may be carry-over from other donors' samples. Specimen: whole blood, collected in connection with sensitization to the hapten diphenylcyclopropenone (DPC). CDR3 nucleotides: TGTGCCAGCAGCACAGGACAGGGCCAAGAGACCCAGTACTTC. Amino acid sequence: CASSTGQGQETQYF.